This TCR beta chain was captured in a study of T cells in localized non-small cell lung cancer (dated by TCRdb to 2020 to 2021). Context from the whole study: The study examined T cell repertoires in roughly 240 patients with early-stage NSCLC and compared tumors with uninvolved tumor-adjacent lungs. Of the NSCLC patients, about 130 were male and about 97 were female, and the mean age was approximately 66 years. All 230 or so NSCLC patients in the cohort were treatment-naive and had localized lung tumors that were resected. The paper's findings and limits, for the study overall: Uninvolved tumor-adjacent lung showed the highest T cell clonality, higher than tumor, which suggests more focused antigenic responses in the uninvolved tumor-adjacent lung. Multi-region tumor sequencing was not performed, so intratumor heterogeneity could not be excluded. Since the design was exploratory, TCR variables were selected using unadjusted p-values with no false-discovery rate correction. A median of roughly 56 of the top 100 tumor clones were detected in paired uninvolved adjacent lung, and around 30 of these tumor clones were also found among the top 100 clones of the paired uninvolved adjacent lung. Longer overall survival was associated with higher T cell density in blood, whereas shorter survival was associated with higher clonality in adjacent lung.

Concerning this clone itself: This clone's antigen is unknown. Base qualities are not at hand, and no much larger clone is one base apart.

The immunoSEQ Assay was used to sequence TCR beta CDR3 regions from DNA. As for the original processing: To compute T cell density, TCR beta template counts were normalized to usable DNA, which was estimated by amplifying housekeeping genes. Richness was estimated using the preseqR package, with extrapolation to 400,000 templates for PBMC samples and to 120,000 templates for tissue samples. Clonality was defined as one minus Pielou's evenness. To identify tissue-enriched TCRs, differential abundance testing was run on productive amino-acid clonotypes with a minimum total count of 5 and an alpha of 0.1. The Jaccard Index and the Morisita Overlap Index were used to measure how much the repertoires overlapped between compartments. GLIPH clustered TCR beta CDR3s with public tetramer-defined viral CDR3s; viral motifs required at least three viral sequences plus V-gene enrichment. Drawn from immuneACCESS, this table holds only the in-frame rearrangements with V and J called that TCRdb kept. Clones are partly lost; checked studies trace under half to an unresolved V gene and leave the rest unexplained. That table gives V, J and clone size, and the DNA gave D and trimming. This sample is represented by 70,000 to 95,000 clones; approximately 91% of them were singletons. About 4% of the sample is taken by the ten largest.

At diagnosis, peripheral blood, uninvolved tumor-adjacent lung and tumor were collected and stored as a combination of fresh-frozen and FFPE material. Blood samples were analyzed as peripheral blood mononuclear cells for TCR repertoire profiling. The V end loses 2 bases and the J end loses 9 bases, and a stretch of 8 bases separates them. The CDR3 runs 12 residues from the cysteine to the phenylalanine. Only the CDR3 DNA is retained, 36 bases long and in frame from the first base. As encoded in the germline V gene, CDR1 is SGHVS while CDR2 is FNYEAQ. This sample comprised PBMCs, obtained before any cancer treatment. The origin of this receptor is a woman aged 35-75 years with stage II squamous cell lung carcinoma. The chain is encoded by TRBV7-6 joined to TRBJ2-1; the D gene is perhaps TRBD1, from 6 matching bases. Read as DNA, the sequence is TGTGCCAGCAGCTTACAGGGGACTGAGCAGTTCTTC. Its protein reads: CASSLQGTEQFF. Where the CDR3 stops, the reference TRBV7-6 and TRBJ2-1 genes take over; the full variable domain is GAGVSQSPRYKVTKRGQDVALRCDPISGHVSLYWYRQALGQGPEFLTYFNYEAQQDKSGLPNDRFSAERPEGSISTLTIQRTEQRDSAMYRCASSLQGTEQFFGPGTRLTVL.